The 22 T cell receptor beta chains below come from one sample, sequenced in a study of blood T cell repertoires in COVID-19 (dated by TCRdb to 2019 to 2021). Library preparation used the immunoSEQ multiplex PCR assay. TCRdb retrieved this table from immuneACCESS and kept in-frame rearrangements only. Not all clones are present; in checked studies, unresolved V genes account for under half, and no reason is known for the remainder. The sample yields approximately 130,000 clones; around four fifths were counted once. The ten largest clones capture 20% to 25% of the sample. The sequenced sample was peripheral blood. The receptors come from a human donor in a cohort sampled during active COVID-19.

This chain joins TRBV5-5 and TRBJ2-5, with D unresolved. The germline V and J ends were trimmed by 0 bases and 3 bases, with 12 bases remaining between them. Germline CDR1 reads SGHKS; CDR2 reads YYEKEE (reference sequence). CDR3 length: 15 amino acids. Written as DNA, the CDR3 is TGTGCCAGCAGCTTGGATTGGCTTCTGAAAGAGACCCAGTACTTC. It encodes CASSLDWLLKETQYF.

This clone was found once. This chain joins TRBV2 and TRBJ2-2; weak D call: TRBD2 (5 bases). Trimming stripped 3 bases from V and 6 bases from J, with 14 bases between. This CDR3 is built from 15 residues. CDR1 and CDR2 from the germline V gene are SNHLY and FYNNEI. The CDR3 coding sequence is TGTGCCAGCAGTGATGAGGGCAGGATCGCCGGGGAGCTGTTTTTT. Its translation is CASSDEGRIAGELFF.

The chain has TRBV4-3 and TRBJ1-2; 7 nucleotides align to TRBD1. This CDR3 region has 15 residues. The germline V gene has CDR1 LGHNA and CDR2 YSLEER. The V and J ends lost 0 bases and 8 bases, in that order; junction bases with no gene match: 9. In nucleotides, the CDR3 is TGCGCCAGCAGCCAAGATAGGGGGCCCCGGGGGGGCTACACCTTC. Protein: CASSQDRGPRGGYTF.

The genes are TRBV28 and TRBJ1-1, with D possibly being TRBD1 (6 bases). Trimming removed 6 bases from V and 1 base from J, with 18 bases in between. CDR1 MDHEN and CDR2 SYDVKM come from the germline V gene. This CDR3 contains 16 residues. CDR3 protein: CASSTTPGTKNTEAFF. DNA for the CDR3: TGTGCCAGCAGCACCACTCCCGGGACAAAGAACACTGAAGCTTTCTTT. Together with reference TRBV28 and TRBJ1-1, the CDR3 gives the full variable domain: DVKVTQSSRYLVKRTGEKVFLECVQDMDHENMFWYRQDPGLGLRLIYFSYDVKMKEKGDIPEGYSVSREKKERFSLILESASTNQTSMYLCASSTTPGTKNTEAFFGQGTRLTVV.

The CDR3 reads CASSPRLGTYEQYF. CDR3 bases: TGTGCCAGCAGCCCCCGTCTCGGGACCTACGAGCAGTACTTC. V and J are TRBV7-2 and TRBJ2-7, with D tentatively TRBD2 (5 bases). This CDR3 is built from 14 residues. The germline CDR1 and CDR2 sequences are SGHTA and FQGNSA. V lost 5 bases, J lost 2 bases, and 13 bases lay in between.

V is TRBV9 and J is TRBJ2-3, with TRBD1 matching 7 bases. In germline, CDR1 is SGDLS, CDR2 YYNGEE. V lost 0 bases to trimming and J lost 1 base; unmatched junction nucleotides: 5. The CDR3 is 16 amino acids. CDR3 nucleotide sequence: TGTGCCAGCAGCGTAGGACAGGGTGTCGGCACAGATACGCAGTATTTT. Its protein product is CASSVGQGVGTDTQYF.

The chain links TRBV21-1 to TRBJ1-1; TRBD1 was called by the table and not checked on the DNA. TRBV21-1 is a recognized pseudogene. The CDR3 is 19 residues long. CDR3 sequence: CASTLASDRGIHMNTEAFF. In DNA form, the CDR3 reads TGTGCCAGCACCCTGGCCTCCGACAGGGGCATCCACATGAACACTGAAGCTTTCTTT.

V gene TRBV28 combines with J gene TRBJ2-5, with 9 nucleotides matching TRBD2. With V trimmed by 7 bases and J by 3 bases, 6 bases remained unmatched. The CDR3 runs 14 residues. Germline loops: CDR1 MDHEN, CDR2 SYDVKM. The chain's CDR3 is CASKEAGGEETQYF. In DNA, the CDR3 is TGTGCCAGCAAGGAAGCGGGAGGTGAAGAGACCCAGTACTTC.

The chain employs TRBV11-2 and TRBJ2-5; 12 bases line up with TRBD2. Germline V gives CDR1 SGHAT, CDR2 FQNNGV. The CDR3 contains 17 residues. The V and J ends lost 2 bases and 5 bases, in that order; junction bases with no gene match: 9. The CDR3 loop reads CASSLYWLAGGLETQYF. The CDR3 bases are TGTGCCAGCAGCTTATACTGGCTAGCGGGAGGGCTGGAGACCCAGTACTTC.

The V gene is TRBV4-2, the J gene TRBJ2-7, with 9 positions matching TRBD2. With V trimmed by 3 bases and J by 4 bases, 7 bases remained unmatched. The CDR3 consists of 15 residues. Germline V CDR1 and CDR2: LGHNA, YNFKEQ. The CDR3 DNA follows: TGTGCCAGCAGCCATCCTAGCGGGGCAGGGTACGAGCAGTACTTC. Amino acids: CASSHPSGAGYEQYF.

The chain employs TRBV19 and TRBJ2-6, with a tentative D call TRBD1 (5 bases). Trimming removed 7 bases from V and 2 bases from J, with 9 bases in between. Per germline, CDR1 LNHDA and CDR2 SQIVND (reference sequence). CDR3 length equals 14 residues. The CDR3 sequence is CASMWGAGANVLTF. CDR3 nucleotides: TGTGCCAGTATGTGGGGCGCTGGGGCCAACGTCCTGACTTTC.

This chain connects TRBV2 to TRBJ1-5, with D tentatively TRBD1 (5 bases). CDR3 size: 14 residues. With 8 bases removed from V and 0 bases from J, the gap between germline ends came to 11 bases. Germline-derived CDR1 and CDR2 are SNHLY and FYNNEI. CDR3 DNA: TGTGCCAGCCATAAGGGGAATAGCAATCAGCCCCAGCATTTT. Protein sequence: CASHKGNSNQPQHF.

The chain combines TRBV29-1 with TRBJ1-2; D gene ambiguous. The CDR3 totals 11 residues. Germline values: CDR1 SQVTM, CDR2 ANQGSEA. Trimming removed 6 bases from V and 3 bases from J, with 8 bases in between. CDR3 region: CSVEDHYGYTF. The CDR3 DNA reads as TGCAGCGTGGAGGACCACTATGGCTACACCTTC.

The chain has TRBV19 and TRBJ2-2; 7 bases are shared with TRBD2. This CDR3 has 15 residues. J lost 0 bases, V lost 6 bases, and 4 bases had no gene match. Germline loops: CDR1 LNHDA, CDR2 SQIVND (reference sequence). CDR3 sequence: CASRLLAANTGELFF. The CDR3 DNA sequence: TGTGCCAGTAGACTTCTAGCGGCGAACACCGGGGAGCTGTTTTTT. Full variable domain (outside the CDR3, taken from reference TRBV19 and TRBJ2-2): DGGITQSPKYLFRKEGQNVTLSCEQNLNHDAMYWYRQDPGQGLRLIYYSQIVNDFQKGDIAEGYSVSREKKESFPLTVTSAQKNPTAFYLCASRLLAANTGELFFGEGSRLTVL.

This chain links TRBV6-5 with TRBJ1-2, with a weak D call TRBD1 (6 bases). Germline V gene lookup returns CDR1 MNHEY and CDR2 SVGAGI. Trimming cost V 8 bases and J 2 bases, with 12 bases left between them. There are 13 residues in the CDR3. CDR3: CASGPTGNYGYTF. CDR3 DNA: TGTGCCAGCGGCCCCACAGGGAACTATGGCTACACCTTC.

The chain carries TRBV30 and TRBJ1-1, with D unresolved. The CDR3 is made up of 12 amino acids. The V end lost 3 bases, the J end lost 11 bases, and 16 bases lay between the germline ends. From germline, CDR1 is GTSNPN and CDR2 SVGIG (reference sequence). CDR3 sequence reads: CAWRAEPVWAFF. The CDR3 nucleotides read TGTGCCTGGAGGGCAGAACCCGTGTGGGCTTTCTTT.

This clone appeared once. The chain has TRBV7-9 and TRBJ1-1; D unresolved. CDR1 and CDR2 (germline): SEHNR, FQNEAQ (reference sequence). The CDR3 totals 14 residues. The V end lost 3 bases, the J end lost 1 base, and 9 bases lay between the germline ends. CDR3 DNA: TGTGCCAGCAGCTTTCGGTCTCAGAACACTGAAGCTTTCTTT. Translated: CASSFRSQNTEAFF.

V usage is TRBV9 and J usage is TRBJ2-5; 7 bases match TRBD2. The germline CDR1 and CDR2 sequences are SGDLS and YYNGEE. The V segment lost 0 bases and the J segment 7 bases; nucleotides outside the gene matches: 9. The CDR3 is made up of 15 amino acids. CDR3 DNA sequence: TGTGCCAGCAGCGTAGATCAGCGGGGCTTCGGGACCCAGTACTTC. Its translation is CASSVDQRGFGTQYF. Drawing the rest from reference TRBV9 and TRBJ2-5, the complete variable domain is DSGVTQTPKHLITATGQRVTLRCSPRSGDLSVYWYQQSLDQGLQFLIQYYNGEERAKGNILERFSAQQFPDLHSELNLSSLELGDSALYFCASSVDQRGFGTQYFGPGTRLLVL.

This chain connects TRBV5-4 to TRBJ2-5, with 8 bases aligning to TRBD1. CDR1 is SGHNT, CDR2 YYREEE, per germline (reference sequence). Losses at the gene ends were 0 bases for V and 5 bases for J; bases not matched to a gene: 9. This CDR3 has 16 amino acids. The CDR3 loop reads CASSLGGRGLGETQYF. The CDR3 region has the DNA TGTGCCAGCAGCTTGGGTGGCAGGGGGCTAGGGGAGACCCAGTACTTC. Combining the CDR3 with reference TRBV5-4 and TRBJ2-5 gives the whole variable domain ETGVTQSPTHLIKTRGQQVTLRCSSQSGHNTVSWYQQALGQGPQFIFQYYREEENGRGNFPPRFSGLQFPNYSSELNVNALELDDSALYLCASSLGGRGLGETQYFGPGTRLLVL.

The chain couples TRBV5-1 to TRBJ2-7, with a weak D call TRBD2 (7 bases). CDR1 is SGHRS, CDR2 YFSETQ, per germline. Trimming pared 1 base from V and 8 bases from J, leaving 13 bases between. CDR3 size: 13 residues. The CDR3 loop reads CASSLQGREQQYF. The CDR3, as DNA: TGCGCCAGCAGCTTGCAGGGGCGGGAGCAGCAGTACTTC.

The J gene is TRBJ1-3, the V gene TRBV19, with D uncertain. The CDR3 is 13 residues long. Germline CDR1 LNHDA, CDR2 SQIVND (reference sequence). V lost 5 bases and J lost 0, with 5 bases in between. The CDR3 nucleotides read TGTGCCAGTAGTGAGGACTCTGGAAACACCATATATTTT. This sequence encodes CASSEDSGNTIYF.

The CDR3 sequence is CASSLGPGLAGYTGELFF. The DNA for the CDR3 is TGTGCCAGCAGCTTAGGCCCGGGACTAGCGGGTTACACCGGGGAGCTGTTTTTT. This chain uses TRBV7-2 with TRBJ2-2; 12 bases are a match to TRBD2. J was trimmed by 3 bases and V by 1 base; bases with no gene match: 6. This CDR3 comprises 18 residues. Germline CDR1 is SGHTA and CDR2 is FQGNSA. The entire variable domain, with the rest obtained from reference TRBV7-2 and TRBJ2-2, is as follows: GAGVSQSPSNKVTEKGKDVELRCDPISGHTALYWYRQSLGQGLEFLIYFQGNSAPDKSGLPSDRFSAERTGGSVSTLTIQRTQQEDSAVYLCASSLGPGLAGYTGELFFGEGSRLTVL.